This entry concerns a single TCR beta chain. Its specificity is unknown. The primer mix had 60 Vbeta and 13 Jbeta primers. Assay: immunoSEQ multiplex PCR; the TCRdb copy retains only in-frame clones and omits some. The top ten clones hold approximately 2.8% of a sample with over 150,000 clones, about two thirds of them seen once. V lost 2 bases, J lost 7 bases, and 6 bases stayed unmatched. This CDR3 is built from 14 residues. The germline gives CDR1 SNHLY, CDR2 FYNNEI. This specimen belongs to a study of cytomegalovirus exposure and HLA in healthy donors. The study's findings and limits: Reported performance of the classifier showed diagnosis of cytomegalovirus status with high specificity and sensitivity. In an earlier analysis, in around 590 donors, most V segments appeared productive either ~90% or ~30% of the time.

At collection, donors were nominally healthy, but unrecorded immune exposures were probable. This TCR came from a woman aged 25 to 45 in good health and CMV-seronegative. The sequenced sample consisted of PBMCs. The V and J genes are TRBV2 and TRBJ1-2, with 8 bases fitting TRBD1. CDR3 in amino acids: CASSEWQGAGGYTF. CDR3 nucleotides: TGTGCCAGCAGTGAATGGCAGGGGGCAGGTGGCTACACCTTC.